This T cell receptor (beta chain) was recovered during a study of response to subunit inactivated influenza vaccine. Study-level results: Every seasonal influenza vaccination brings in few new T cells, the authors suggested.

This clonotype was observed a few times. The antigen is not known. TCRdb called the RT-PCR reads again in MiXCR, with one record for every CDR3 protein. The sample has about 780,000 distinct CDR3 sequences; 18% are singletons. This CDR3 contains 14 residues. V was clipped by 2 bases and J by 4 bases, with 10 bases between them. Germline-derived CDR1 and CDR2 are SGHTA and FQGNSA. The chain is built from TRBV7-2 and TRBJ2-3; D is undetermined. The receptor's source is a man aged 50-60 years who received an inactivated influenza vaccine. This sample comprised PBMCs from blood, obtained 5 to 6 days after vaccination. The CDR3 nucleotides read TGTGCCAGCAGCTTAAAGTCCGTAGCAGATACGCAGTATTTT. It is translated as CASSLKSVADTQYF.